Following are 12 T cell receptor beta chains from one sample sequenced in a study of metastatic and nonmetastatic thyroid tumors. MiXCR was used by TCRdb to re-call the PCR reads. This table holds some 17,000 clones, about 23% found once. Patients were all untreated before their thyroid surgery. Material: blood. All receptors come from a male donor with papillary thyroid cancer or a benign thyroid nodule (not recorded which). Some clones in this sample may be carry-over from other donors' samples.

The J gene is TRBJ1-2, the V gene TRBV7-3, with a possible D match to TRBD1 (5 bases). Trimming shortened V by 3 bases and J by 9 bases, and 14 bases separated the two germline ends. This CDR3 spans 13 amino acids. CDR1 is SGHTA and CDR2 is FQGTGA in the germline V gene. DNA for the CDR3: TGTGCCAGCAGCTTTGGGGGACGGAGAAGCTACACCTTC. The encoded protein is CASSFGGRRSYTF. Supplemented by reference TRBV7-3 and TRBJ1-2, the full variable domain reads GAGVSQTPSNKVTEKGKYVELRCDPISGHTALYWYRQSLGQGPEFLIYFQGTGAADDSGLPNDRFFAVRPEGSVSTLKIQRTERGDSAVYLCASSFGGRRSYTFGSGTRLTVV.

Within the sample, this clone is medium-sized. The genes are TRBV5-1 and TRBJ1-1, with D possibly TRBD1 on 5 matching bases. This CDR3 is 13 amino acids long. The germline gives CDR1 SGHRS, CDR2 YFSETQ. The V end lost 3 bases, the J end lost 2 bases, and 8 bases lay between the germline ends. The CDR3 DNA reads TGCGCCAGCAGCTACGACAGCAACACTGAAGCTTTCTTT. Its translation: CASSYDSNTEAFF.

This clone was recorded many times. The rearrangement links TRBV30 to TRBJ2-5; no clear D gene. Trimming left V 0 bases short and J 4 bases short, with 9 bases between. The CDR3 is 13 residues long. Germline values: CDR1 GTSNPN, CDR2 SVGIG (reference sequence). The CDR3 spells CAWSVPGSETQYF. CDR3 nucleotides: TGTGCCTGGAGTGTACCAGGTTCAGAGACCCAGTACTTC. The full variable domain, in which reference TRBV30 and TRBJ2-5 provide the parts outside the CDR3, is SQTIHQWPATLVQPVGSPLSLECTVEGTSNPNLYWYRQAAGRGLQLLFYSVGIGQISSEVPQNLSASRPQDRQFILSSKKLLLSDSGFYLCAWSVPGSETQYFGPGTRLLVL.

Remarks on this clone: One junction end disagrees with the germline gene, perhaps due to a read error. This sequence joins TRBV18 and TRBJ2-1; 10 bases line up with TRBD2. CDR1 KGHSH and CDR2 LQKENI come from the germline V gene. CDR3 length: 16 residues. CDR3 amino acids: CVSRPASGRTHNEQFF. In nucleotides, the CDR3 is TGTGTCAGCAGGCCAGCTAGCGGGAGAACCCACAATGAGCAGTTCTTC.

This chain links TRBV5-5 with TRBJ1-4, with D unresolved. Trimming removed 0 bases from V and 0 bases from J, with 6 bases in between. This CDR3 is built from 15 residues. CDR1 and CDR2 (germline): SGHKS, YYEKEE (reference sequence). CDR3 in amino acids: CASSLGATTNEKLFF. Written as DNA, the CDR3 is TGTGCCAGCAGCTTGGGGGCAACAACTAATGAAAAACTGTTTTTT.

In this sample, this clone turned up many times. Other DNA variants within this sample encode the same CDR3. This chain connects TRBV10-1 to TRBJ2-5; a weak D match, TRBD1 (6 bases). The CDR3 has 14 residues. In germline, CDR1 is WNHNN, CDR2 SYGVQD (reference sequence). V lost 5 bases and J lost 1, with 11 bases in between. In nucleotides, the CDR3 is TGCGCCAGCAGTCCTCAGACAGGCCAAGAGACCCAGTACTTC. Translation gives CASSPQTGQETQYF.

V is TRBV5-1 and J is TRBJ1-2; 9 nucleotides agree with TRBD1. Germline CDR1 SGHRS, CDR2 YFSETQ. The CDR3 runs to 14 residues. J was trimmed by 8 bases and V by 4 bases; bases with no gene match: 9. The CDR3 here is CASSLGQGNGGYTF. CDR3 coding DNA: TGCGCCAGCAGCCTAGGACAGGGGAACGGAGGCTACACCTTC.

The rearrangement links TRBV30 to TRBJ1-2, with D perhaps matching TRBD1 (6 bases). V was pared by 4 bases and J by 4 bases, with 16 bases between. Germline V gene sequence: CDR1 GTSNPN, CDR2 SVGIG (reference sequence). The CDR3 has 14 residues. CDR3 region: CAWKFTGSLYGYTF. DNA for the CDR3: TGTGCCTGGAAATTCACAGGGAGCCTCTATGGCTACACCTTC.

This clone was counted many times. The chain employs TRBV7-9 and TRBJ1-6, with 10 positions matching TRBD1. J was trimmed by 6 bases and V by 5 bases; bases with no gene match: 10. Looked up from germline, CDR1 is SEHNR and CDR2 is FQNEAQ (reference sequence). This CDR3 is built from 17 residues. DNA for the CDR3: TGTGCCAGCAGCACCGCCCGGGACAGGGGACGTAATTCACCCCTCCACTTT. It is translated as CASSTARDRGRNSPLHF.

This clone was counted ten times or more. This chain links TRBV5-1 with TRBJ2-5, with 11 bases aligning to TRBD2. The CDR3 has 16 amino acids. The germline V gene has CDR1 SGHRS and CDR2 YFSETQ. V gave up 1 base and J gave up 2 bases; unmatched junction bases: 4. The CDR3 sequence: CASSLTSGGPQETQYF. CDR3 nucleotide sequence: TGCGCCAGCAGCTTGACTAGCGGGGGCCCTCAAGAGACCCAGTACTTC. Combining the CDR3 with reference TRBV5-1 and TRBJ2-5 gives the whole variable domain KAGVTQTPRYLIKTRGQQVTLSCSPISGHRSVSWYQQTPGQGLQFLFEYFSETQRNKGNFPGRFSGRQFSNSRSEMNVSTLELGDSALYLCASSLTSGGPQETQYFGPGTRLLVL.

This clone qualifies as medium-sized (0.01 to 0.1%). V is TRBV12-3 or TRBV12-4 and J is TRBJ2-7; D is perhaps TRBD2 (6 bases). The CDR3 is 15 residues long. The ends were cut back, 5 bases at V and 3 bases at J, with 17 bases in the middle. The CDR3: CASSPPGDSHYEQYF. CDR3 nucleotides: TGTGCCAGCAGTCCCCCGGGAGACAGCCACTACGAGCAGTACTTC.

The genes are TRBV4-2 and TRBJ2-1, with 11 bases aligning to TRBD2. CDR1 is LGHNA, CDR2 YNFKEQ, per germline. This CDR3 is 16 amino acids long. After removal of 0 bases from V and 7 bases from J, the junction contained 5 bases not matched to a gene. The CDR3 is CASSQDSTSGSNEQFF. The CDR3 DNA sequence: TGTGCCAGCAGCCAAGATAGTACTAGCGGGAGTAATGAGCAGTTCTTC.